This T cell receptor beta chain was recovered during a study of glioma-infiltrating T cells after dendritic cell vaccination. Measured with immunoSEQ multiplex PCR; TCRdb has only the in-frame clones, and not every one. The table has around 83,000 clones, 85% seen once. The time point: after dendritic cell vaccination, including at tumor progression/relapse. The TCR sequence derives from a human donor with glioblastoma. The sequencing used blood, collected after dendritic cell vaccination.

For the CDR3, the DNA is TGTGCCAGCAGTTACTCCGGGACAGGGGTTGGGTCACCCCTCCACTTT. The encoded protein is CASSYSGTGVGSPLHF. The chain carries TRBV6-6 and TRBJ1-6; TRBD1 aligns across 10 bases. The CDR3 is 16 amino acids. V dropped 0 bases and J dropped 10; count of bases not matched to a gene: 6. The germline CDR1 and CDR2 sequences are MNHNY and SVGAGI (reference sequence).